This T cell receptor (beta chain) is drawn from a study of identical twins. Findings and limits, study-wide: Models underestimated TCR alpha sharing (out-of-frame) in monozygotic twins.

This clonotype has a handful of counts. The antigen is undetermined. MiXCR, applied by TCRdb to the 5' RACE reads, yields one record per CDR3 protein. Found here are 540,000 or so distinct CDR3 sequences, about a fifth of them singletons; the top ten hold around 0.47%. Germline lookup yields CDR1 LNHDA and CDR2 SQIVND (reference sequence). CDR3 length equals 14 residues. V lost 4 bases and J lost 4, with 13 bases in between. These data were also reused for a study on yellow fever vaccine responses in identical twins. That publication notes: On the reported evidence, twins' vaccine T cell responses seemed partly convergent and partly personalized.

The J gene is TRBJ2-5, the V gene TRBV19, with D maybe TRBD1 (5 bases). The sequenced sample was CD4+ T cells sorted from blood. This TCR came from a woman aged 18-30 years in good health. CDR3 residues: CASSNTRAGETQYF. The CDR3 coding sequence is TGTGCCAGTAGTAATACCAGGGCAGGAGAGACCCAGTACTTC.